The present T cell receptor (beta chain) was sequenced within a study of blood T cell repertoires in COVID-19 (dated by TCRdb to the early 2020s). As for the study more broadly: Recovered participants in ImmuneRACE Cohort 3 were defined as having two consecutive negative NP/OP PCR tests, clearance from a healthcare professional, or resolution of symptoms. The sample metadata nearly always contained a de-identified subject ID, COVID-19 status, age in years and sex. A freely available public database, intended as a resource for researchers studying the immune response to SARS-CoV-2, is where the repertoires were released. Samples covering the acute and convalescent phases of COVID-19 were provided by collaborators in the United States, Italy and Spain. Where available, HLA class I and class II types were taken from metadata supplied by the sample provider and were not determined by assay-based typing. Subjects who had been exposed to COVID-19, were actively infected with it, or had recovered from it provided the deeply sampled blood TCRbeta repertoires that made up the dataset. Samples were obtained from the ongoing ImmuneRACE study (first 160 participants) and from about 1,300 subjects provided by 6 global collaborators. The material from the prospective study consisted of cDNA or gDNA derived from T cells, B-cell-depleted T cells, or PBMCs.

Participants in the prospective study were aged roughly 18 to 89 years, lived in about two dozen United States geographic areas, and enrolled through a virtual design. In the prospective study, cohorts were assigned on the basis of participant-reported clinical history obtained from a screening survey and a study questionnaire. Each participant in the prospective study had whole blood, serum and a nasopharyngeal or oropharyngeal swab collected by mobile phlebotomists. Additional blood draws and questionnaires over a roughly two-month period could optionally be provided by prospective study participants. Blood samples from the prospective study were shipped frozen or at room temperature prior to DNA extraction. Here is what the overall study found, with its caveats: Clinical and demographic metadata were provided uncurated, with the amount varying by source and participant.

TCRbeta CDR3 regions were amplified from genomic DNA by means of the immunoSEQ Assay, a bias-controlled multiplex PCR. In the source study's methods: The number of nucleated cells in each sample was estimated by amplification of reference gene primers within the assay. Sequence reads were collapsed and filtered to measure the absolute abundance of every unique TCRbeta CDR3 rearrangement. For each sample, productive Simpson clonality was calculated as the square root of Simpson's diversity index over productive rearrangements. Not all clones reach the TCRdb copy of this immuneACCESS table, which keeps in-frame sequences only. Checked studies attribute under half of the gap to unresolved V genes and leave the rest unexplained. The V and J calls and clone size are taken from that table; D and trimming were inferred from the DNA. The sample contains fewer than 350,000 clones, more than 75% of them found a single time. The leading ten clones occupy over 2% of the sample.

With regard to this clone: It lacks a known antigen. No much larger clone exists at a distance of one base, and base qualities are not known.

The germline V gene provides CDR1 SGHRS and CDR2 YFSETQ. The CDR3 runs 16 residues from the cysteine to the phenylalanine. Here the CDR3 DNA is all that survives: 48 bases in frame from base 1. The germline V end is reduced by 1 base and the J end by 5 bases; junction bases left unmatched: 7. This chain joins TRBV5-1 to TRBJ2-7, with 12 junctional bases fitting TRBD1. Sequencing used PBMCs or T cells enriched from blood (not recorded which). This sequence originates from a woman aged 60-75 years in a cohort exposed to, infected with or recovered from COVID-19 (not recorded which). This receptor has the CDR3 CASSLFTGQGANEQYF. In nucleotide form, the sequence is TGCGCCAGCAGCTTGTTTACGGGACAGGGGGCGAACGAGCAGTACTTC.